Shown below are 27 T cell receptor beta chains from a single sample sequenced in a study of blood T cells in healthy people across ages. A sample-barcoded 5' primer and a J-beta primer mix were used in a second PCR of roughly 6 to 11 cycles. TCRdb re-analysed the 5' RACE reads in MiXCR, keeping a single row per CDR3 protein. The table records about 1,800,000 distinct CDR3 sequences, roughly 28% of them present only once. Sequenced input: blood. These receptors all come from a woman aged 25-40 years in good health.

The gene calls are TRBV6-2 or TRBV6-3 and TRBJ2-4; D gene ambiguous. The J call may be faulty, since TRBJ2-7 better matches the DNA end. Germline V gives CDR1 MNHEY, CDR2 SVGEGT. The CDR3 is made up of 14 amino acids. CDR3 loop: CASSYSTDPCEQYF. CDR3 in DNA: TGTGCCAGCAGTTACTCGACCGATCCCTGCGAGCAGTACTTC.

This clonotype has more than one count but fewer than ten. CDR3: CASSESGGQGKNIQYF. The CDR3 DNA is TGTGCCAGCAGTGAATCTGGGGGGCAGGGCAAAAACATTCAGTACTTC. This chain uses TRBV25-1 with TRBJ2-4; D might be TRBD1 or TRBD2, each matching 6 bases. This CDR3 has 16 residues. The germline CDR1 and CDR2 sequences are MGHDK and SYGVNS. V gave up 1 base and J gave up 3 bases, with 13 bases separating them.

The gene calls are TRBV28 and TRBJ2-7; D remains unclear. With 3 bases removed from V and 3 bases from J, the gap between germline ends came to 15 bases. Germline values: CDR1 MDHEN, CDR2 SYDVKM. This CDR3 comprises 15 residues. In DNA form, the CDR3 reads TGTGCCAGCAGTTTTGGTCAATCCGCCCGCTACGAGCAGTACTTC. This encodes CASSFGQSARYEQYF.

This rearrangement joins TRBV7-2 to TRBJ2-3, with 7 nucleotides matching TRBD2. V was clipped by 2 bases and J by 2 bases; unmatched bases: 7. This CDR3 is 16 amino acids long. Germline CDR1 SGHTA, CDR2 FQGNSA. This CDR3 is CASSLTAGEYTDTQYF. CDR3 bases: TGTGCCAGCAGCTTAACGGCGGGGGAGTACACAGATACGCAGTATTTT.

Concerning this clonotype itself: A much larger clone differs by one base, so this may be a read error. The V call is TRBV6-1, the J call TRBJ2-7; 7 bases are a match to TRBD1. The CDR3 spans 14 residues. V shed 4 bases, J shed 7 bases, and the junction held 10 bases outside the gene matches. Per the germline V gene, CDR1 is MNHNS and CDR2 is SASEGT. Here the CDR3 DNA reads TGTGCCAGCAGTGGCCCAGACAGGGCCAATGAGCAGTACTTC. Translating gives CASSGPDRANEQYF.

The chain uses TRBV20-1 and TRBJ2-7; D unclear. Germline-derived CDR1 and CDR2 are DFQATT and SNEGSKA (reference sequence). CDR3 size: 14 residues. Deletions cut 3 bases from V and 2 bases from J, with 14 bases between. The CDR3 DNA sequence: TGCAGTGCTAGGGCCGGGTCCGAAGCCTACGAGCAGTACTTC. It translates to CSARAGSEAYEQYF.

The V and J genes are TRBV18 and TRBJ2-3, with 15 bases matching TRBD2. The CDR3 has 18 residues. From germline, CDR1 is KGHSH and CDR2 LQKENI. The V and J ends lost 3 bases and 3 bases, in that order; junction bases with no gene match: 7. The CDR3 here is CASSPEHGTSGRTDTQYF. The CDR3 nucleotides are TGTGCCAGCTCACCGGAACACGGGACTAGCGGGAGGACAGATACGCAGTATTTT. The variable domain in full, completed from reference TRBV18 and TRBJ2-3, reads NAGVMQNPRHLVRRRGQEARLRCSPMKGHSHVYWYRQLPEEGLKFMVYLQKENIIDESGMPKERFSAEFPKEGPSILRIQQVVRGDSAAYFCASSPEHGTSGRTDTQYFGPGTRLTVL.

On this clonotype: Mismatch with germline at one junction end may stem from a read error. The rearrangement uses TRBV11-2 and TRBJ2-1; D gene ambiguous. There are 16 residues in the CDR3. Per germline, CDR1 SGHAT and CDR2 FQNNGV. The CDR3 DNA is TGTGCCGGCAGCTTATTGGAATTAAGCTCCTACAATGAGCAGTTCTTC. It specifies CAGSLLELSSYNEQFF.

This clonotype was observed a handful of times. CDR3 sequence (DNA): TGCAGTGCTAGTTCGGGTCGGTTATCGGACTATGGCTACACCTTC. This encodes CSASSGRLSDYGYTF. This chain links TRBV20-1 with TRBJ1-2; D remains ambiguous. Germline V gene lookup returns CDR1 DFQATT and CDR2 SNEGSKA (reference sequence). The CDR3 sequence is 15 residues long. Between the trimmed V and J ends, which lost 3 bases and 3 bases, there was a span of 17 bases.

V usage is TRBV7-3 and J usage is TRBJ1-2; 8 nucleotides line up with TRBD1. The CDR3 is 14 residues long. The V gene's germline CDR1 is SGHTA and CDR2 FQGTGA. The trim removed 2 bases at V and 7 bases at J, leaving 6 bases unmatched. The CDR3 DNA reads TGTGCCAGCAGCTTAGAGCCGACAGGGGTTGGCTACACCTTC. This encodes CASSLEPTGVGYTF.

This clonotype was counted ten times or more. The genes are TRBV29-1 and TRBJ1-5; the D is unclear. The CDR3 has 13 residues. Trimming took 4 bases from V and 3 from J, leaving 10 bases between them. Germline V gene lookup returns CDR1 SQVTM and CDR2 ANQGSEA. CDR3 DNA: TGCAGCGTTGCAGAACAGCTCAATCAGCCCCAGCATTTT. Residues: CSVAEQLNQPQHF.

The V call is TRBV7-8, the J call TRBJ2-7, with D perhaps assigned TRBD1 or TRBD2 (6 bases each). The germline gives CDR1 SGHVS, CDR2 FQNEAQ. The CDR3 length is 16 residues. Deletions cut 3 bases from V and 1 base from J, with 16 bases between. The CDR3 bases are TGTGCCAGCAGCTTTAAGAGGGGGGAGGCTTCCTACGAGCAGTACTTC. Translating gives CASSFKRGEASYEQYF.

This clonotype was observed at least ten times. The V and J genes are TRBV10-3 and TRBJ1-2; 10 positions match TRBD1. J gave up 1 base and V 4 bases, and 0 bases lay outside the gene matches. Germline V gene sequence: CDR1 ENHRY, CDR2 SYGVKD. The CDR3 runs 14 residues. CDR3 residues: CAISGTGGNYGYTF. The CDR3 DNA is TGTGCCATCAGTGGGACAGGGGGTAACTATGGCTACACCTTC.

The table lists this clonotype with a few counts. This chain links TRBV10-2 with TRBJ2-7; 12 bases are shared with TRBD2. This CDR3 region has 15 residues. CDR1 is WSHSY and CDR2 is SAAADI in the germline V gene. V lost 6 bases and J lost 3; bases outside the gene matches: 6. The CDR3, as DNA: TGCGCCAGCAGAGGGACTAGCGGGTTACACTACGAGCAGTACTTC. Translated: CASRGTSGLHYEQYF.

This clonotype was seen a handful of times. The gene calls are TRBV7-3 and TRBJ2-4; D gene uncertain. The CDR3 contains 13 residues. The germline V gene has CDR1 SGHTA and CDR2 FQGTGA. V lost 3 bases and J lost 14, with 17 bases in between. The DNA for the CDR3 is TGTGCCAGCAGCTTTGAGGAACCCACCTGGGAGTACTTC. It yields the protein CASSFEEPTWEYF.

The rearrangement joins TRBV29-1 to TRBJ1-2, with D unclear. Trimming stripped 7 bases from V and 5 bases from J, with 14 bases between. The CDR3 consists of 12 residues. Looked up from germline, CDR1 is SQVTM and CDR2 is ANQGSEA. The chain's CDR3 is CSAIGLIYGYTF. Here the CDR3 DNA reads TGCAGCGCAATCGGTCTTATTTATGGCTACACCTTC.

The rearrangement links TRBV28 to TRBJ1-2, with D maybe TRBD1 (5 bases). This CDR3 spans 14 amino acids. Trimming left V 6 bases short and J 3 bases short, with 14 bases between. The germline V gene encodes CDR1 MDHEN and CDR2 SYDVKM. CDR3: CASRLDGGDYGYTF. The CDR3 region has the DNA TGTGCCAGCAGGTTAGACGGGGGTGACTATGGCTACACCTTC.

The J gene is TRBJ2-1, the V gene TRBV20-1; 9 bases align to TRBD2. This CDR3 contains 15 residues. Germline assignment: CDR1 DFQATT and CDR2 SNEGSKA (reference sequence). The V segment lost 3 bases and the J segment 6 bases; nucleotides outside the gene matches: 9. CDR3 residues: CSARVTSGFSNEQFF. CDR3 coding DNA: TGCAGTGCTAGGGTTACTAGCGGGTTCTCCAATGAGCAGTTCTTC.

This clonotype has a handful of counts. The gene calls are TRBV25-1 and TRBJ1-2, with 7 bases identical to TRBD1. The CDR3 has 16 amino acids. CDR1 is MGHDK and CDR2 is SYGVNS in the germline V gene. The V and J ends lost 4 bases and 4 bases, in that order; junction bases with no gene match: 12. The CDR3 DNA reads as TGTGCCAGCAGTGGAGGGGGTAGGGGGCAAACCTATGGCTACACCTTC. Amino acid sequence: CASSGGGRGQTYGYTF.

This clonotype was observed many times. This chain links TRBV5-1 with TRBJ2-7; the D is unclear. The CDR3 has 15 residues. The germline V and J ends were trimmed by 0 bases and 0 bases, with 10 bases remaining between them. Germline values: CDR1 SGHRS, CDR2 YFSETQ. The CDR3 DNA sequence: TGCGCCAGCAGCTTGGGTCCAGGAAGCTCCTACGAGCAGTACTTC. It codes for CASSLGPGSSYEQYF.

This clonotype has at least ten counts. The chain recombines TRBV5-5 with TRBJ2-1; no definite D call. Germline assignment: CDR1 SGHKS and CDR2 YYEKEE (reference sequence). The V and J ends lost 4 bases and 0 bases respectively, with 11 bases between them. The CDR3 is made up of 15 amino acids. The CDR3 protein is CASSADWGSYNEQFF. CDR3 nucleotide sequence: TGTGCCAGCAGCGCCGACTGGGGCTCCTACAATGAGCAGTTCTTC.

This clonotype was detected ten times or more. The chain uses TRBV12-3 or TRBV12-4 and TRBJ1-2; perhaps TRBD1 as D (6 bases). V gave up 5 bases and J gave up 4 bases, with 14 bases separating them. The CDR3 has 14 residues. CDR3 region: CASSPPGGGYGYTF. DNA for the CDR3: TGTGCCAGCAGTCCCCCGGGGGGCGGCTATGGCTACACCTTC.

This clonotype appeared many times. The rearrangement links TRBV12-3 or TRBV12-4 to TRBJ1-2; D is unresolved. V dropped 6 bases and J dropped 4 bases, with 18 bases sitting between them. The CDR3 has 15 amino acids. The CDR3 DNA reads as TGTGCCAGCAGCCCACAGACGGCCGGATCCTATGGCTACACCTTC. The encoded protein is CASSPQTAGSYGYTF.

At least ten counts were recorded for this clonotype. V is TRBV20-1 and J is TRBJ2-3; D perhaps matches TRBD2 (5 bases). This CDR3 spans 14 amino acids. Germline V gene lookup returns CDR1 DFQATT and CDR2 SNEGSKA (reference sequence). Trimming cost V 1 base and J 4 bases, with 12 bases left between them. The CDR3 reads CSARVTSVPDTQYF. DNA of the CDR3: TGCAGTGCTAGAGTTACTAGTGTCCCAGATACGCAGTATTTT.

This clonotype was seen a few times. This chain connects TRBV5-1 to TRBJ2-2, with D maybe TRBD1 (6 bases). The V gene's germline CDR1 is SGHRS and CDR2 YFSETQ. The CDR3 is 15 residues long. V dropped 4 bases and J dropped 4 bases, with 14 bases sitting between them. The chain's CDR3 is CASSGGPRGTGELFF. The CDR3 DNA sequence: TGCGCCAGCAGCGGTGGCCCCAGGGGCACCGGGGAGCTGTTTTTT.

The chain combines TRBV6-2 or TRBV6-3 with TRBJ2-1; the D is unclear. Germline V gene lookup returns CDR1 MNHEY and CDR2 SVGEGT. CDR3 length equals 13 residues. Trimming stripped 8 bases from V and 1 base from J, with 9 bases between. The CDR3 nucleotides read TGTGCCAGCTTACGGCCTTCCTACAATGAGCAGTTCTTC. Translation gives CASLRPSYNEQFF.

There are a few counts of this clonotype. The genes are TRBV18 and TRBJ2-7; the D gene is possibly TRBD1 (6 bases). The CDR3 has 15 amino acids. Germline values: CDR1 KGHSH, CDR2 LQKENI. Deletions cut 3 bases from V and 0 bases from J, with 12 bases between. CDR3 in DNA: TGTGCCAGCTCACCTTTAGGGACAACCTCCTACGAGCAGTACTTC. This codes for CASSPLGTTSYEQYF.